This T cell receptor beta chain came from a study of blood T cells in healthy people across ages. Turning to the study itself: Capture by template switching was about one barcoded beta molecule per two T cells. Whole-study results and caveats: With age, beta diversity per million T cells declined roughly linearly, significantly by 30 to 50.

Isolated PBMCs totaled at least 6 million in each sample. CDR1 is SGDLS and CDR2 is YYNGEE in the germline V gene. There are 17 residues in the CDR3. Trimming pared 0 bases from V and 2 bases from J, leaving 15 bases between. Remarks on this clonotype: Its target is not known.

A second PCR of about 7 to 12 cycles used a sample-barcoded 5' primer and a J-beta primer mix. Each cDNA molecule, via a template-switch adaptor with 12 random nucleotides, was tagged. MiXCR was run by TCRdb on the 5' RACE reads, yielding one entry per CDR3 protein. This sample has over 1,500,000 distinct CDR3 sequences; 49% occur once, and the top ten carry less than 2.5%. Sequencing was done on a sample of blood. The TCR was taken from a woman between 40 and 50 years old in good health. This chain links TRBV9 with TRBJ2-4; possibly TRBD2 for D (5 bases). CDR3 amino acids: CASSVEFGESTKNIQYF. CDR3 DNA: TGTGCCAGCAGCGTAGAGTTTGGGGAGTCAACCAAAAACATTCAGTACTTC.